Below are 30 T cell receptor beta chains sequenced from a single sample in a study of tumor-infiltrating lymphocytes in primary liver carcinoma. Co-extraction of RNA and DNA was performed on 20-30 mg of unsorted bulk tissue. TCR beta cDNA was reverse-transcribed from 400 to 500 ng of total RNA. The reaction used a constant-region primer and ProtoScript II reverse transcriptase. ARM-PCR, slightly modified, supplied the TCR beta libraries through three nested multiplex PCR rounds. A C-beta reverse primer and TRBV1-TRBV30 forward primers served in each of the first two PCR rounds, at ten to eleven cycles apiece. TCRdb used MiXCR to reprocess the multiplex PCR reads, holding one entry per CDR3 protein. The sample has under 150,000 distinct CDR3 sequences; around 65% are singletons. Sequenced sample: tumor-adjacent normal liver tissue. These receptors were collected from a woman aged 60 to 75 with primary liver carcinoma and hepatitis B virus infection.

The chain has TRBV10-3 and TRBJ2-3, with TRBD2 matching 9 bases. This CDR3 comprises 14 residues. Germline-derived CDR1 and CDR2 are ENHRY and SYGVKD. J lost 1 base, V lost 7 bases, and 3 bases had no gene match. The CDR3: CAINQREGTDTQYF. DNA for the CDR3: TGTGCCATCAATCAGCGGGAGGGCACAGATACGCAGTATTTT.

With regard to this clonotype: A junction end diverges from the germline sequence, so it may reflect a read error. J is TRBJ2-7 and V is TRBV11-2; perhaps TRBD2 as D (5 bases). Germline lookup yields CDR1 SGHAT and CDR2 FQNNGV. This CDR3 comprises 14 residues. CDR3 sequence: CASSPLRVAGKQHF. DNA for the CDR3: TGTGCCAGCAGCCCGCTGCGGGTGGCGGGCAAGCAGCACTTC.

This clonotype was seen a few times. A read error may produce the germline difference seen at one junction end. The chain is built from TRBV6-6 and TRBJ1-2; D is perhaps TRBD1 (5 bases). CDR1 and CDR2 (germline): MNHNY, SVGAGI (reference sequence). The CDR3 has 13 amino acids. Written as DNA, the CDR3 is TGTGCCAGCAGTTACGGGAACCGGGGCGGCTGCACCTTC. Translation gives CASSYGNRGGCTF.

This clonotype was observed once. Since the CDR3 does not end with the conserved phenylalanine or tryptophan, this likely comes from a read error. V gene TRBV11-2 combines with J gene TRBJ2-7, with 7 bases identical to TRBD2. CDR1 and CDR2 (germline): SGHAT, FQNNGV. This CDR3 contains 18 residues. The CDR3 protein is CASSLDWVSIAGPYGQYL. The CDR3 nucleotides are TGTGCCAGCAGCTTAGACTGGGTCAGTATAGCGGGTCCCTACGGGCAGTACCTC.

This chain joins TRBV11-3 and TRBJ2-1; D may be TRBD1 (9 bases). The CDR3 totals 19 residues. The germline V gene has CDR1 SGHNT and CDR2 YENEEA. Trimming removed 5 bases from V and 10 bases from J, with 33 bases in between. The CDR3 DNA reads TGTGCCAGCAGCGCCGGACAGGGGAGACTGGCGGGAGGATTCAAAGAGCAGTTCTTC. Translated: CASSAGQGRLAGGFKEQFF.

On this clonotype itself: This CDR3 fails to terminate in the conserved phenylalanine or tryptophan, so it likely reflects a read error. The DNA is omitted, as the CDR3 cannot be located on it reliably, and the CDR3 follows TCRdb's listing. The V call is TRBV5-6, the J call TRBJ2-2. The CDR3 is made up of 16 amino acids, end residues included. The germline gives CDR1 SGHDT, CDR2 YYEEEE. Here the CDR3 reads CASSLDPDSRTGELYL.

This clonotype was observed at least ten times. This sequence joins TRBV5-4 and TRBJ2-5; D is possibly TRBD2 (6 bases). The length of the CDR3 is 14 residues. With 3 bases removed from V and 5 bases from J, the gap between germline ends came to 14 bases. Germline-derived CDR1 and CDR2 are SGHNT and YYREEE (reference sequence). CDR3 nucleotide sequence: TGTGCCAGCAGCTATAGCGGAGGAGGGGAGACCCAGTACTTC. This sequence encodes CASSYSGGGETQYF.

The rearrangement joins TRBV6-5 to TRBJ1-1; possibly TRBD1 for D (6 bases). This CDR3 contains 14 residues. V was clipped by 7 bases and J by 5 bases, with 17 bases between them. Germline V gives CDR1 MNHEY, CDR2 SVGAGI. The CDR3 nucleotides read TGTGCCAGCAACTATGGACAGAGGGTAACTGAAGCTTTCTTT. Amino acid sequence: CASNYGQRVTEAFF.

On this clonotype itself: Since the CDR3 does not end with the conserved phenylalanine or tryptophan, this likely comes from a read error. V usage is TRBV12-3 or TRBV12-4 and J usage is TRBJ1-5; 7 bases line up with TRBD1. The CDR3 contains 14 residues. For the CDR3, the DNA is TGCGCCAGCAGTTCCGGACAGGGCAATCAGCCCCAGCATTAT. Its protein product is CASSSGQGNQPQHY.

On this clonotype itself: The missing conserved phenylalanine or tryptophan at the end of this CDR3 makes a read error likely. CDR3 region: CNVLRDHGTQYL. The DNA for the CDR3 is TGCAACGTTCTCCGGGACCATGGGACCCAGTACTTG. The chain couples TRBV29-1 to TRBJ2-5; D could derive from TRBD1 or TRBD2 (5 bases each). Germline assignment: CDR1 SQVTM and CDR2 ANQGSEA. The CDR3 runs 12 residues.

This clonotype was seen a handful of times. A much larger clone is a single base away; this may be a read error. This chain connects TRBV6-1 to TRBJ2-7, with 12 bases lining up with TRBD2. The CDR3 covers 17 residues. The J segment lost 4 bases and the V segment lost 4 bases, leaving 11 bases of the junction unmatched. In germline, CDR1 is MNHNS, CDR2 SASEGT. CDR3 amino acids: CASSVSPHLAGGYEQYF. CDR3 DNA sequence: TGTGCCAGCAGTGTATCCCCCCATCTAGCGGGAGGGTACGAGCAGTACTTC.

The chain carries TRBV5-6 and TRBJ1-1; possibly TRBD1 for D (5 bases). Trimming left V 2 bases short and J 10 bases short, with 15 bases between. The CDR3 spans 13 residues. CDR1 is SGHDT, CDR2 YYEEEE, per germline. CDR3 nucleotide sequence: TGTGCCAGCAGCTTTTGGGGCCGCAAGGGAGCTTTCTTT. Its protein product is CASSFWGRKGAFF. Full variable domain (remainder filled in from reference TRBV5-6 and TRBJ1-1): DAGVTQSPTHLIKTRGQQVTLRCSPKSGHDTVSWYQQALGQGPQFIFQYYEEEERQRGNFPDRFSGHQFPNYSSELNVNALLLGDSALYLCASSFWGRKGAFFGQGTRLTVV.

This clonotype occurred once. V usage is TRBV10-1 and J usage is TRBJ2-7; D not resolved. Trimming removed 4 bases from V and 4 bases from J, with 17 bases in between. The CDR3 is 15 residues long. Per the germline V gene, CDR1 is WNHNN and CDR2 is SYGVQD (reference sequence). The CDR3 spells CASSVSQRRGYEQYF. The CDR3 DNA sequence: TGCGCCAGCAGTGTGTCTCAGAGAAGAGGTTACGAGCAGTACTTC.

Regarding this clonotype: A single base separates this from a much larger clone, so it may be a read error. Without the conserved terminal phenylalanine or tryptophan, this CDR3 likely stems from a read error. The chain recombines TRBV28 with TRBJ1-2, with TRBD1 as a possible D gene (5 bases). CDR3 length equals 15 residues. Per the germline V gene, CDR1 is MDHEN and CDR2 is SYDVKM. V was cut by 6 bases and J by 8 bases, with 22 bases left in between. The CDR3, as DNA: TGTGCCAGCAGGGAACCGGGACTCGGGGGGAAAGGCTACACCTTA. It encodes CASREPGLGGKGYTL.

This clonotype was recorded only once. Since no conserved phenylalanine or tryptophan closes the CDR3, a read error is the likely cause. No DNA is shown, since the ends of the CDR3 on it are uncertain; the CDR3 is the one TCRdb lists. J is TRBJ2-3 and V is TRBV7-8; the table's D gene call, TRBD1, was not cross checked with the DNA. Inclusive of both ends, the CDR3 amounts to 16 amino acids. Germline lookup yields CDR1 SGHVS and CDR2 FQNEAQ. The chain's CDR3 is CASSLRGGATTDTLYY.

A word on this clonotype: A read error may be the cause here, since a much bigger clone is one base away. The chain combines TRBV28 with TRBJ2-7, with 7 bases lining up with TRBD1. Per the germline V gene, CDR1 is MDHEN and CDR2 is SYDVKM. J gave up 4 bases and V 3 bases, and 6 bases lay outside the gene matches. This CDR3 region has 14 residues. The CDR3 is CASSFVGRGYEQYF. The CDR3 DNA follows: TGTGCCAGCAGTTTTGTCGGCAGGGGGTACGAGCAGTACTTC.

This clonotype was found many times. J is TRBJ1-2 and V is TRBV6-5, with a weak D call TRBD1 (6 bases). V was clipped by 5 bases and J by 3 bases, with 16 bases between them. The CDR3 is made up of 15 amino acids. CDR1 is MNHEY and CDR2 is SVGAGI in the germline V gene. The CDR3 bases are TGTGCCAGCAGTCCCCCTACAGGGATTTACTATGGCTACACCTTC. This translates into CASSPPTGIYYGYTF.

Regarding this clonotype: The CDR3 does not close with the conserved phenylalanine or tryptophan, likely indicating a read error. The DNA is left out, because the CDR3 cannot be placed on it with certainty; the CDR3 is given as TCRdb lists it. The rearrangement joins TRBV29-1 to TRBJ1-1. Both ends counted, the CDR3 spans 13 residues. CDR1 and CDR2 from the germline V gene are SQVTM and ANQGSEA. CDR3 protein: CSVVFSMNTEAFI.

This clonotype has just one count. The rearrangement links TRBV29-1 to TRBJ2-7, with D perhaps matching TRBD1 or TRBD2 (5 bases each). Germline CDR1 is SQVTM and CDR2 is ANQGSEA. V shed 7 bases and J shed 2 bases, with 15 bases lying between them. The CDR3 length is 13 residues. The CDR3 sequence: CSAGTRTAYEQYF. The DNA for the CDR3 is TGCAGCGCCGGGACCAGAACAGCCTACGAGCAGTACTTC.

Turning to this clonotype: With a much larger clone just one base away, this may be a read error. The gene calls are TRBV7-8 and TRBJ2-7; tentative D call: TRBD1 (6 bases). V was pared by 4 bases and J by 6 bases, with 16 bases between. Germline V lookup: CDR1 SGHVS, CDR2 FQNEAQ. The length of the CDR3 is 14 residues. CDR3 region: CASSSPRGEGEQYF. The CDR3 DNA sequence: TGTGCCAGCAGCTCCCCCAGGGGAGAAGGCGAGCAGTACTTC.

On this clonotype itself: The junction does not match germline at one end; this may be a read error. The rearrangement joins TRBV5-5 to TRBJ1-1; 10 bases are shared with TRBD1. CDR1 is SGHKS, CDR2 YYEKEE, per germline (reference sequence). The length of the CDR3 is 13 residues. The CDR3 bases are TGCTCCAGCAGCCCTCGGACAGGGGGAAGGGCTTTCTTT. Translation: CSSSPRTGGRAFF.

In the case of this clonotype: Its ends do not fully match the called genes, so a read error is possible. The gene calls are TRBV20-1 and TRBJ2-3; TRBD2 matches 9 bases. CDR1 and CDR2 from the germline V gene are DFQATT and SNEGSKA (reference sequence). This CDR3 has 15 amino acids. Here the CDR3 DNA reads TGCAGTGTTAGAGACGGTAGCGGGGGAACAGATACGCAGTATTTT. This sequence encodes CSVRDGSGGTDTQYF.

The chain links TRBV7-9 to TRBJ1-1; the match to TRBD1 covers 12 bases. Germline CDR1 SEHNR, CDR2 FQNEAQ (reference sequence). V was clipped by 1 base and J by 13 bases; unmatched bases: 10. The CDR3 is made up of 15 amino acids. The CDR3 nucleotides read TGTGCCAGCAGCTTAGTTGGGACAGGGGGCCCTGGAGTTTTCTTT. Translation: CASSLVGTGGPGVFF.

The chain carries TRBV18 and TRBJ2-5, with D tentatively TRBD1 or TRBD2 (6 bases each). Per the germline V gene, CDR1 is KGHSH and CDR2 is LQKENI. The CDR3 is 15 amino acids. V was shortened by 0 bases and J by 5 bases, with 13 bases between the two germline ends. The CDR3 loop is CASSPPSQGRETQYF. DNA for the CDR3: TGTGCCAGCTCACCACCGTCGCAGGGGAGGGAGACCCAGTACTTC. The full variable domain, its missing parts supplied by reference TRBV18 and TRBJ2-5, is NAGVMQNPRHLVRRRGQEARLRCSPMKGHSHVYWYRQLPEEGLKFMVYLQKENIIDESGMPKERFSAEFPKEGPSILRIQQVVRGDSAAYFCASSPPSQGRETQYFGPGTRLLVL.

This clonotype was observed at least ten times. The genes are TRBV11-2 and TRBJ2-5; TRBD2 matches at 7 bases. Germline V gives CDR1 SGHAT, CDR2 FQNNGV. J was trimmed by 3 bases and V by 4 bases; bases with no gene match: 5. This CDR3 spans 14 amino acids. The CDR3 spells CASSSWGGEETQYF. CDR3 nucleotide sequence: TGTGCCAGCAGCTCCTGGGGGGGAGAAGAGACCCAGTACTTC.

About this clonotype itself: This may be a read error, as it is one base from a much larger clone. The chain couples TRBV28 to TRBJ1-2, with TRBD1 as a possible D gene (5 bases). Per germline, CDR1 MDHEN and CDR2 SYDVKM. V lost 5 bases, J lost 5 bases, and 15 bases lay in between. This CDR3 is 14 amino acids long. The chain's CDR3 is CASSGGGKLYGYTF. CDR3 bases: TGTGCCAGCAGTGGGGGAGGCAAGCTATATGGCTACACCTTC.

The V call is TRBV20-1, the J call TRBJ2-7; possible D gene TRBD2, 5 bases. The CDR3 loop spans 15 amino acids. V was pared by 0 bases and J by 3 bases, with 15 bases between. CDR1 is DFQATT and CDR2 is SNEGSKA in the germline V gene (reference sequence). As DNA, the CDR3 is TGCAGTGCTAGAGATAGCGAGAGGCCACTCTACGAGCAGTACTTC. This codes for CSARDSERPLYEQYF.

Concerning this clonotype: One junction end disagrees with the germline gene, perhaps due to a read error. This sequence joins TRBV11-2 and TRBJ2-3; 8 bases line up with TRBD2. CDR1 and CDR2 from the germline V gene are SGHAT and FQNNGV. This CDR3 region has 17 residues. The CDR3 loop reads CASSPGRGTGGVDTQYF. Written as DNA, the CDR3 is TGTGCCAGCAGCCCGGGACGGGGGACGGGAGGGGTAGATACGCAATATTTT.

This chain connects TRBV20-1 to TRBJ1-2, with D maybe TRBD1 (6 bases). The V and J ends lost 8 bases and 2 bases respectively, with 12 bases between them. Germline V gives CDR1 DFQATT, CDR2 SNEGSKA (reference sequence). This CDR3 comprises 12 residues. CDR3 sequence reads: CSPKTGNYGYTF. CDR3 in DNA: TGCAGTCCTAAAACAGGGAACTATGGCTACACCTTC.

This clonotype has a handful of counts. One base away lies a much larger clone, so this may be a sequencing read error. J is TRBJ1-4 and V is TRBV6-1, with TRBD1 matching 9 bases. V lost 7 bases and J lost 8; bases outside the gene matches: 8. CDR3 length: 14 amino acids. Germline V gene lookup returns CDR1 MNHNS and CDR2 SASEGT. CDR3 nucleotides: TGTGCCAGCAATTCGGACAGGGGAGTAGAAAAACTGTTTTTT. Amino acid sequence: CASNSDRGVEKLFF.